This T cell receptor (beta chain) was observed in a study of CD8+ T cells in alopecia areata. The treatment was: oral pan-JAK inhibitor, 5-10 mg twice daily. Peripheral blood and lesional scalp punch biopsies were taken from alopecia areata patients. The CDR3 totals 18 residues. From germline, CDR1 is SGHTA and CDR2 FQGNSA. The V and J ends lost 0 bases and 6 bases respectively, with 21 bases between them. cDNA prepared by RNA extraction and subsequent reverse transcription served as the template for sequencing. Assay used: immunoSEQ multiplex PCR; TCRdb lists only in-frame clones, some missing. The table has roughly 110,000 clones, about three fifths seen once; the top ten hold about 12%.

The TCR comes from a human donor with alopecia areata. Sequences were derived from CD8+ T cells sorted from blood, sampled at week 24, from a patient treated with tofacitinib. The J gene is TRBJ2-4, the V gene TRBV7-2; a possible D gene is TRBD2 (5 bases). The CDR3 is CASSLAISREAWGNIQYF. The DNA for the CDR3 is TGTGCCAGCAGCTTAGCAATCTCGAGGGAAGCCTGGGGAAACATTCAGTACTTC. Supplemented by reference TRBV7-2 and TRBJ2-4, the full variable domain reads GAGVSQSPSNKVTEKGKDVELRCDPISGHTALYWYRQSLGQGLEFLIYFQGNSAPDKSGLPSDRFSAERTGGSVSTLTIQRTQQEDSAVYLCASSLAISREAWGNIQYFGAGTRLSVL.